The present TCR beta chain was sequenced within a study of PD-1 blockade in classical Hodgkin lymphoma. Findings and limits, study-wide: Patients with a complete response exhibited baseline diversity comparable to newly diagnosed patients.

On this clone: What it binds is unknown.

Sequenced by immunoSEQ multiplex PCR; TCRdb stores in-frame clones only, minus some. The data contain tens of thousands of clones, approximately 80% of them singletons. Time point: cycle 4 day 1 (C4D1), after less than 7 weeks of nivolumab. After autologous stem cell transplantation all patients relapsed, and prior brentuximab vedotin exposure differed between cohorts. The sample was peripheral blood mononuclear cells (PBMCs), taken before the fourth cycle of nivolumab. This sequence was found in a human donor with classical Hodgkin lymphoma.

CDR3 coding DNA: TGTGCCAGCAGTGAGAGGTCAGGGGGGCACGAGACCCAGTACTTC. Its protein product is CASSERSGGHETQYF. The rearrangement joins TRBV2 to TRBJ2-5, with D perhaps TRBD1 (7 bases). V was clipped by 3 bases and J by 5 bases, with 16 bases between them. The CDR3 runs 15 residues. CDR1 and CDR2 from the germline V gene are SNHLY and FYNNEI.